What follows is one T cell receptor (beta chain) and its context. What it binds is unknown. 60 Vbeta and 13 Jbeta primers were used in PCR. Original processing notes: Later, roughly 77 million unique TCR beta chains were counted in an analysis, and about 12 million of them were shared. Using immunoSEQ multiplex PCR, the repertoire was profiled, and TCRdb retains in-frame clones only, with some absent. The V and J calls and the clone size are those of that table, but D and trimming were determined from the DNA. The profile shows 100,000 to 120,000 clones, around 79% of them singletons. This specimen comes from a study of cytomegalovirus exposure and HLA in healthy donors. At the level of the study: Unique TCR beta sequences numbering some 110 million came from around 180 million T cells in an earlier analysis. Findings of the study overall: A missense DCLRE1C variant was associated with V- and J-gene trimming of TCR beta chains in a later analysis, and an independent cohort replicated the association. Reports described diagnosis of cytomegalovirus status by the classifier as highly specific and sensitive.

The CDR3 has 12 amino acids. In germline, CDR1 is MNHEY, CDR2 SVGAGI. Trimming removed 0 bases from V and 7 bases from J, with 6 bases in between. The source of this sequence is a woman in her 30s in good health and CMV-seronegative. Material: PBMCs. This chain connects TRBV6-5 to TRBJ1-1; TRBD1 is a possible D gene (5 bases). The CDR3 nucleotides are TGTGCCAGCAGTTACTCGGGACTTGAAGCTTTCTTT. Translating it yields CASSYSGLEAFF.